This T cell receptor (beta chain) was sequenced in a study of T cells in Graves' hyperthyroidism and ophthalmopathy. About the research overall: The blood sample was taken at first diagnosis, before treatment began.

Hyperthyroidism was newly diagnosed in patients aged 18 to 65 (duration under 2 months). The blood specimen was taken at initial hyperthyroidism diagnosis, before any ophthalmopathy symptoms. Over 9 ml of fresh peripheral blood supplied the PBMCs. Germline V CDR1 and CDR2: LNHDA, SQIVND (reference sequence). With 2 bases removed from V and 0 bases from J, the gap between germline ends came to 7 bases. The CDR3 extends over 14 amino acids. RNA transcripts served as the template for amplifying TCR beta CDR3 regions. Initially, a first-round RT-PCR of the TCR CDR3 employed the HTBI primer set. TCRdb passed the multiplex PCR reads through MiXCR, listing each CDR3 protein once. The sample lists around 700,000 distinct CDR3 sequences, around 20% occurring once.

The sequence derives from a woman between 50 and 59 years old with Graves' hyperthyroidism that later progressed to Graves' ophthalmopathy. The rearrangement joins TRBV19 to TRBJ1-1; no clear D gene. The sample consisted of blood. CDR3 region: CASSIWQLNTEAFF. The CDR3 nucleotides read TGTGCCAGTAGTATATGGCAGCTGAACACTGAAGCTTTCTTT.